This T cell receptor beta chain was profiled in a study of CD8 T cells in ankylosing spondylitis. The sample holds many counts of this clonotype. Its specificity is unknown. Study results and limitations: Characteristic, it appeared, of ankylosing spondylitis blood was a TCR beta motif of eight highly homologous variants. Disease-associated clones were reportedly significantly overrepresented in matched ankylosing spondylitis synovial fluid. Relatively rare in peripheral blood, disease-linked clones were also CD8+.

The CDR3 contains 10 residues. Per the germline V gene, CDR1 is SQVTM and CDR2 is ANQGSEA. Between the trimmed V and J ends, which lost 3 bases and 12 bases, there was a span of 11 bases. Quantitative 5'-RACE with molecular barcodes generated TCR beta libraries. MiXCR was run by TCRdb on the 5' RACE reads, yielding one entry per CDR3 protein. The profile shows about 160,000 distinct CDR3 sequences, around a tenth of them singletons. The rearrangement links TRBV29-1 to TRBJ1-1; tentatively, D is TRBD1 (5 bases). The receptor comes from a female donor with ankylosing spondylitis or in good health (not recorded which). What was sequenced was blood, either unsorted or a sorted T cell fraction (not recorded which). CDR3 sequence: CSVDPGQTFF. CDR3 in DNA: TGCAGCGTTGATCCAGGGCAGACTTTCTTT.